This T cell receptor (beta chain) was captured in a study of breast tumors, draining lymph nodes, adjacent tissues. Notes on the study in general: Luminal-like breast cancer showed significantly greater tumor-nontumor repertoire similarity than basal-like breast cancer did. Data only fit, rather than demonstrated, lymph node origin of most tumor T cells. Tumor TCR diversity was below lymph nodes but above nontumor tissue. The data were judged consistent with most tumor T cells coming from lymph node and expanding in tumor.

TCRdb re-analysed the multiplex PCR reads in MiXCR, keeping a single row per CDR3 protein. The top ten clones hold about 3.9% of a sample with fewer than 200,000 distinct CDR3 sequences, approximately 33% of them seen once. Losses at the gene ends were 6 bases for V and 4 bases for J; bases not matched to a gene: 14. The CDR3 covers 15 residues. Germline CDR1 and CDR2: SQVTM and ANQGSEA. Axillary draining lymph nodes of breast cancer patients supplied the node samples. This clonotype has ten or more counts. Antigen specificity is unknown. Sequencing used axillary lymph node tissue. This clonotype originated in a female donor with breast cancer. Some clones in this sample may be carry-over from other donors' samples. The chain links TRBV29-1 to TRBJ1-2, with TRBD1 matching over 7 bases. The CDR3 DNA sequence: TGCAGCGTAGGACCCGGTGCAGGGGGTTTCTATGGCTACACCTTC. This sequence encodes CSVGPGAGGFYGYTF. Filled out from reference TRBV29-1 and TRBJ1-2, the complete variable domain reads SAVISQKPSRDICQRGTSLTIQCQVDSQVTMMFWYRQQPGQSLTLIATANQGSEATYESGFVIDKFPISRPNLTFSTLTVSNMSPEDSSIYLCSVGPGAGGFYGYTFGSGTRLTVV.